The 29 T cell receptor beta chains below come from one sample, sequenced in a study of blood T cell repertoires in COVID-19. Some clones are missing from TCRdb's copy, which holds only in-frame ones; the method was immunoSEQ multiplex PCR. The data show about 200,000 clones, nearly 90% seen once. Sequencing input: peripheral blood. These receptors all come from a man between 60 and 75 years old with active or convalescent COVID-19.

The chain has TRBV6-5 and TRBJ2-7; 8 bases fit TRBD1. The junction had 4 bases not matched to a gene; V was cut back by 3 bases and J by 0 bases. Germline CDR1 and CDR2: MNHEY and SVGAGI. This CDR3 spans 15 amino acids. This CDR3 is CASSYQQGASYEQYF. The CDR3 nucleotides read TGTGCCAGCAGTTATCAGCAGGGGGCCTCCTACGAGCAGTACTTC.

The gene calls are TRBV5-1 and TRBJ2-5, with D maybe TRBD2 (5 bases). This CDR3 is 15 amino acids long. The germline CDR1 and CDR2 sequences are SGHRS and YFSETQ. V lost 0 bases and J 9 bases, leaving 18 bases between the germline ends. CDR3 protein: CASSLVMMEAGAQYF. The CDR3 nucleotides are TGCGCCAGCAGCTTGGTCATGATGGAGGCTGGGGCCCAGTACTTC.

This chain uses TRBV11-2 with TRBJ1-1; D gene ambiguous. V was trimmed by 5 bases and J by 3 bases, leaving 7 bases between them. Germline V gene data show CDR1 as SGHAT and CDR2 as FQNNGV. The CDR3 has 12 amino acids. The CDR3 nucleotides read TGTGCCAGCAGCCAGATGGACACTGAAGCTTTCTTT. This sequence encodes CASSQMDTEAFF.

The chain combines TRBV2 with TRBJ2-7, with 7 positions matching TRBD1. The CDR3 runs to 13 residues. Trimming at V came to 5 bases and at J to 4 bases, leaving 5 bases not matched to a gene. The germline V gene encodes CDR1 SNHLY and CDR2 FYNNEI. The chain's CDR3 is CASSTGQLYEQYF. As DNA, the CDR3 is TGTGCCAGCAGTACGGGACAGCTGTACGAGCAGTACTTC.

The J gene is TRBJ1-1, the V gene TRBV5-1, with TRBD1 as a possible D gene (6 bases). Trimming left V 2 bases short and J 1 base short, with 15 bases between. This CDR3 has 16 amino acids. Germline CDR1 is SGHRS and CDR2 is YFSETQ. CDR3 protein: CASSFQPGAQNTEAFF. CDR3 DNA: TGCGCCAGCAGCTTTCAACCAGGGGCTCAGAACACTGAAGCTTTCTTT.

CDR3: CASSQVGGAQPQHF. Written as DNA, the CDR3 is TGTGCCAGCAGCCAAGTCGGAGGGGCCCAGCCCCAGCATTTT. The V call is TRBV14, the J call TRBJ1-5, with D maybe TRBD1 (5 bases). Trimming left V 1 base short and J 7 bases short, with 11 bases between. The CDR3 contains 14 residues. Germline CDR1 is SGHDN and CDR2 is FVKESK.

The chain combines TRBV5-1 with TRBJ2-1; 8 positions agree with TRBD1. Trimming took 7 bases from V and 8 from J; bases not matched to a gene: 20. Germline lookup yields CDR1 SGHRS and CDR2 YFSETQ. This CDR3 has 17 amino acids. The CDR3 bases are TGCGCCAGCCAACCCACGATCCAGGGGGCCGTGAGTGATGAGCAGTTCTTC. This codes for CASQPTIQGAVSDEQFF. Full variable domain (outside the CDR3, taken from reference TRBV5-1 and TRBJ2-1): KAGVTQTPRYLIKTRGQQVTLSCSPISGHRSVSWYQQTPGQGLQFLFEYFSETQRNKGNFPGRFSGRQFSNSRSEMNVSTLELGDSALYLCASQPTIQGAVSDEQFFGPGTRLTVL.

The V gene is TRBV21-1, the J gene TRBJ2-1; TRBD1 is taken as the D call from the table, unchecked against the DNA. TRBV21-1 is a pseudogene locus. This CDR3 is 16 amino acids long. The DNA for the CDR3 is TGTGCCAGCAGCAAAACCCGGGACAGGGGTCTCCCTGAGCAGTTCTTC. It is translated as CASSKTRDRGLPEQFF.

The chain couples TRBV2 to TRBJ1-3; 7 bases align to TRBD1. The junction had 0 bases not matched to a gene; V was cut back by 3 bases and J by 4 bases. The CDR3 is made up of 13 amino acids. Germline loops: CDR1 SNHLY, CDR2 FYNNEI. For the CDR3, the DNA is TGTGCCAGCAGTGAGACAGGGGGAAACACCATATATTTT. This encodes CASSETGGNTIYF.

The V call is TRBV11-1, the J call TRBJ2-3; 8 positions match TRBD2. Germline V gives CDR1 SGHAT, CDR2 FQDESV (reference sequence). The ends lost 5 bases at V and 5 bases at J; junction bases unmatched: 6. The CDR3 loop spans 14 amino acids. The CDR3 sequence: CASSPLSGGDTQYF. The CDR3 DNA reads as TGTGCCAGCAGCCCTCTCAGCGGGGGAGATACGCAGTATTTT.

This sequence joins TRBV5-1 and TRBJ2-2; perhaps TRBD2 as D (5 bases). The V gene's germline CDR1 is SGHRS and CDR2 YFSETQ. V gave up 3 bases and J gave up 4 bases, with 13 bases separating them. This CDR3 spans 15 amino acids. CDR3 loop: CASSWGRGGTGELFF. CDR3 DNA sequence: TGCGCCAGCAGCTGGGGTCGGGGTGGCACCGGGGAGCTGTTTTTT.

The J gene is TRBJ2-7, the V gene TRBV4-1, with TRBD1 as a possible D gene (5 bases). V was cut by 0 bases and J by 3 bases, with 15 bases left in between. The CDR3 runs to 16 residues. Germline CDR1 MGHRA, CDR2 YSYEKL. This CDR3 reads CASSQDQGGQLYEQYF. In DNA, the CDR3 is TGCGCCAGCAGCCAAGATCAGGGCGGACAACTCTACGAGCAGTACTTC.

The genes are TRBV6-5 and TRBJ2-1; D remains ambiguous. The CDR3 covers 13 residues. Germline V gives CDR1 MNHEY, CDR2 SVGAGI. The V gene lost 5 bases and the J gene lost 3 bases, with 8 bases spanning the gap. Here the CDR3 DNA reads TGTGCCAGCAGTCAAACACGCTACAATGAGCAGTTCTTC. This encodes CASSQTRYNEQFF.

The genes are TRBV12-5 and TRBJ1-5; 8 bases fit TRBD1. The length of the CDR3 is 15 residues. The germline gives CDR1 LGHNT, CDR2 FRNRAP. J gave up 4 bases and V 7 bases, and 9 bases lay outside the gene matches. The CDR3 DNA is TGTGCTAGTGTCCCAGGGACAGGAGCAAATCAGCCCCAGCATTTT. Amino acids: CASVPGTGANQPQHF.

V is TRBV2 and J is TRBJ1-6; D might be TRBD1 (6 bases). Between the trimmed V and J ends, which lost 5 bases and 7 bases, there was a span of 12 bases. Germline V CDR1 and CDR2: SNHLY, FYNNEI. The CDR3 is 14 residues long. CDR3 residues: CASSPDSWNSPLHF. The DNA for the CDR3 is TGTGCCAGCAGTCCGGACAGCTGGAATTCACCCCTCCACTTT.

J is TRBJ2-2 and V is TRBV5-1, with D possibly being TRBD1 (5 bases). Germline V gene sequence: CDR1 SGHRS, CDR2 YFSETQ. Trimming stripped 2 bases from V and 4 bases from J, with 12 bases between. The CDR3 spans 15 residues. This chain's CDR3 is CASSFYQGFTGELFF. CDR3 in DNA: TGCGCCAGCAGCTTTTATCAGGGTTTCACCGGGGAGCTGTTTTTT.

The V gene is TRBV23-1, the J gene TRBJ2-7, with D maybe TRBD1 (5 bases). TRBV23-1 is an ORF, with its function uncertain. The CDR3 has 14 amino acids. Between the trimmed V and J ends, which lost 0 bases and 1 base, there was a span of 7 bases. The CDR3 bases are TGCGCCAGCAGTCAATCCAGGGATTCCTACGAGCAGTACTTC. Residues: CASSQSRDSYEQYF.

In DNA, the CDR3 is TGCAGCGCCGGGACAGGGGCCGGCTACACCTTC. It translates to CSAGTGAGYTF. The V call is TRBV29-1, the J call TRBJ1-2; 10 bases are a match to TRBD1. The V and J ends lost 7 bases and 8 bases, in that order; junction bases with no gene match: 4. Germline assignment: CDR1 SQVTM and CDR2 ANQGSEA. CDR3 length equals 11 residues.

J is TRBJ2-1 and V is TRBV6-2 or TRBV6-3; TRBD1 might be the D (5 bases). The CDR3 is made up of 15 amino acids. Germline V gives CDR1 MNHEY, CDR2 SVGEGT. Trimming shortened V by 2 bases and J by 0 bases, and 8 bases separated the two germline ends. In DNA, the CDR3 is TGTGCCAGCAGTTACGACAGTTACTCCTACAATGAGCAGTTCTTC. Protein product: CASSYDSYSYNEQFF.

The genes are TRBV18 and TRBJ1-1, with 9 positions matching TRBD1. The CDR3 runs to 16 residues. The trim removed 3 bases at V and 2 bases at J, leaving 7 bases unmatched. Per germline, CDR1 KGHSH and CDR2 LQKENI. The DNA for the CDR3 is TGTGCCAGCTCACCCGCCTTGGACAGGGGCAACACTGAAGCTTTCTTT. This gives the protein CASSPALDRGNTEAFF.

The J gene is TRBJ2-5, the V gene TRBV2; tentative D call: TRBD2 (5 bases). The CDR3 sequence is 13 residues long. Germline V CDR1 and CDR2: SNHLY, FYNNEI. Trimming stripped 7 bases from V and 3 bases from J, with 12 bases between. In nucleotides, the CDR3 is TGTGCCAGCATTGATGGACTGAAAGAGACCCAGTACTTC. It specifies CASIDGLKETQYF.

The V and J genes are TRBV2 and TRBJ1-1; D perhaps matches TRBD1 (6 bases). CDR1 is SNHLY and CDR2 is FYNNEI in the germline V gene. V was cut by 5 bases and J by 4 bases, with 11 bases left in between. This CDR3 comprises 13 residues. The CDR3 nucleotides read TGTGCCAGCAGTACAGGGTTTCGCACTGAAGCTTTCTTT. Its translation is CASSTGFRTEAFF.

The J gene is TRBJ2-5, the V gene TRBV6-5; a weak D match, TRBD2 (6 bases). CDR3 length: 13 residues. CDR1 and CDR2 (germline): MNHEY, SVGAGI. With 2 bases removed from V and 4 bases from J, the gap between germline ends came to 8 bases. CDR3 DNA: TGTGCCAGCAGTTACCGGGGGACAGAGACCCAGTACTTC. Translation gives CASSYRGTETQYF.

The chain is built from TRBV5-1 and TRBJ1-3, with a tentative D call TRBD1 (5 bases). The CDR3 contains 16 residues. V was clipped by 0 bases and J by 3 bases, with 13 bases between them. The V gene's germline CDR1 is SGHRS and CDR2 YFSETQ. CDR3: CASSLEVQGDGNTIYF. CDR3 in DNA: TGCGCCAGCAGCTTGGAGGTCCAGGGCGATGGAAACACCATATATTTT.

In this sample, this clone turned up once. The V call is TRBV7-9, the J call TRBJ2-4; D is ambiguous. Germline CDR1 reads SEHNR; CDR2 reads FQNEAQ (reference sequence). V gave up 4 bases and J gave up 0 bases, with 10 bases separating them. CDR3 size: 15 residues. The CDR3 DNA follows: TGTGCCAGCAGCTCTATACAGCTAGCCAAAAACATTCAGTACTTC. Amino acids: CASSSIQLAKNIQYF.

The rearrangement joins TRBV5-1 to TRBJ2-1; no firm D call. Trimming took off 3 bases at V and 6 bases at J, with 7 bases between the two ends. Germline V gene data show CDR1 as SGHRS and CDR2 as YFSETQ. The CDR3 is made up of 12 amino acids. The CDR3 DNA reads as TGCGCCAGCAGCTCCCTAGGCAATGAGCAGTTCTTC. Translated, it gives CASSSLGNEQFF.

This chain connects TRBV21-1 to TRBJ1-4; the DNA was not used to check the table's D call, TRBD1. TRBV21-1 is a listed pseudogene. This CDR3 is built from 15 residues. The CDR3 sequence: CASRYPTATNEKLFF. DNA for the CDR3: TGTGCCAGCCGATACCCGACAGCAACTAATGAAAAACTGTTTTTT.

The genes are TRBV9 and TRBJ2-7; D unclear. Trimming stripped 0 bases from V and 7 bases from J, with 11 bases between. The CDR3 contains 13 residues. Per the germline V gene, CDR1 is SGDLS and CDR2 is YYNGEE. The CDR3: CASSVDLAREQYF. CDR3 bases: TGTGCCAGCAGCGTAGATTTAGCTCGGGAGCAGTACTTC. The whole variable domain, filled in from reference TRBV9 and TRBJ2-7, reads DSGVTQTPKHLITATGQRVTLRCSPRSGDLSVYWYQQSLDQGLQFLIQYYNGEERAKGNILERFSAQQFPDLHSELNLSSLELGDSALYFCASSVDLAREQYFGPGTRLTVT.

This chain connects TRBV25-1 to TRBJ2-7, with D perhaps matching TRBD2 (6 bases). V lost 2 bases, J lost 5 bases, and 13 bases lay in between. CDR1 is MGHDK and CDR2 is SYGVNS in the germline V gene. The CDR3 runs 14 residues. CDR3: CASSEDRGTNEQYF. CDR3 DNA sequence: TGTGCCAGCAGTGAAGACCGGGGGACCAACGAGCAGTACTTC.